The source of this T cell receptor beta chain is a study of CD8 T cells in Susac syndrome. Study results and caveats: The study's TCR sequencing and HLA analysis drew on a certain number of individuals. That number was acknowledged as relatively small.

RNA in amounts of about 0.45 to 1 ug was reverse transcribed with random hexamers. Across 54 Vbeta and 13 Jbeta, immunoSEQ multiplex PCR amplified TCR beta CDR3. TCRdb analysed the immunoSEQ multiplex PCR reads with MiXCR anew, one entry per CDR3 protein. This sample yields roughly 300,000 distinct CDR3 sequences, of which more than 75% are seen a single time; approximately 0.12% belongs to the top ten. Per germline, CDR1 SNHLY and CDR2 FYNNEI. The CDR3 loop spans 15 amino acids. The junction had 13 bases not matched to a gene; V was cut back by 11 bases and J by 6 bases. A remark on this clonotype: Its antigen is currently unknown.

TCR beta sequences were obtained from blood CD8+ and CD4+ T cells. FACS was used to enrich TEMRA cells, whereas the CD8+ and CD4+ T cells were obtained by negative isolation. The chain is built from TRBV2 and TRBJ1-2; TRBD1 matches 12 bases. The sequence was collected from a human donor with multiple sclerosis. The material sequenced was CD8+ T cells from PBMCs. CDR3 nucleotide sequence: TGTGCCTACCTTCCCGGGACAGGGGGCGCGGATGGCTACACCTTC. It yields the protein CAYLPGTGGADGYTF. Full variable domain (rest looked up from reference TRBV2 and TRBJ1-2): EPEVTQTPSHQVTQMGQEVILRCVPISNHLYFYWYRQILGQKVEFLVSFYNNEISEKSEIFDDQFSVERPDGSNFTLKIRSTKLEDSAMYFCAYLPGTGGADGYTFGSGTRLTVV.